These T cell receptor beta chains were read from a single sample in a study of a mutant IDH1 vaccine in newly diagnosed glioma. Assay used: immunoSEQ multiplex PCR; TCRdb lists only in-frame clones, some missing. The sample contains around 44,000 clones, 65% to 80% of which appear only once. No antigen is known for these receptors. The sample was PBMCs, taken from a glioma patient whose treatment included an IDH1 peptide vaccine. These receptors were obtained from a man in his forties or fifties with glioma. CDR3s include the opening cysteine and the closing phenylalanine or tryptophan. Fields, in order: CDR3 protein, V gene, J gene.

CDR3aa: CASTMRGNTIYF
v_gene: TRBV6-1
j_gene: TRBJ1-3

CDR3aa: CASSLLAGYSGELFF
v_gene: TRBV5-1
j_gene: TRBJ2-2

CDR3aa: CASSARQGSPLHF
v_gene: TRBV2
j_gene: TRBJ1-6

CDR3aa: CASTPPLGLAQYF
v_gene: TRBV7-9
j_gene: TRBJ2-5

CDR3aa: CSVEGSSYEQYF
v_gene: TRBV29-1
j_gene: TRBJ2-7

CDR3aa: CASSPLDGSEAFF
v_gene: TRBV7-9
j_gene: TRBJ1-1

CDR3aa: CASNLAGGRTDTQYF
v_gene: TRBV7-6
j_gene: TRBJ2-3

CDR3aa: CASSEGWQVDGNTIYF
v_gene: TRBV2
j_gene: TRBJ1-3

CDR3aa: CASSYGEGQPQHF
v_gene: TRBV6-6
j_gene: TRBJ1-5

CDR3aa: CASRRGQGNSPLHF
v_gene: TRBV27
j_gene: TRBJ1-6

CDR3aa: CSVKAERGTSQETQYF
v_gene: TRBV29-1
j_gene: TRBJ2-5

CDR3aa: CASSLDGAVGEKLFF
v_gene: TRBV5-1
j_gene: TRBJ1-4

CDR3aa: CASSQTETQGWETQYF
v_gene: TRBV23-1
j_gene: TRBJ2-5

CDR3aa: CSVTGTGGGVNYGYTF
v_gene: TRBV29-1
j_gene: TRBJ1-2

CDR3aa: CARPGGRDSNTGELFF
v_gene: TRBV7-9
j_gene: TRBJ2-2

CDR3aa: CASSVGSGATNEKLFF
v_gene: TRBV9
j_gene: TRBJ1-4

CDR3aa: CASSPDPGTQYF
v_gene: TRBV7-8
j_gene: TRBJ2-5

CDR3aa: CASSLLGGGNYTF
v_gene: TRBV4-1
j_gene: TRBJ1-2

CDR3aa: CASTPTRLAGEQYF
v_gene: TRBV2
j_gene: TRBJ2-7

CDR3aa: CASAPWMRTQGELFF
v_gene: TRBV2
j_gene: TRBJ2-2

CDR3aa: CASSLAVRVYEQYF
v_gene: TRBV7-9
j_gene: TRBJ2-7

CDR3aa: CASSLDQGETQYF
v_gene: TRBV18
j_gene: TRBJ2-5

CDR3aa: CSVEDPTLPTDTQYF
v_gene: TRBV29-1
j_gene: TRBJ2-3

CDR3aa: CASSIVTSAGANVLTF
v_gene: TRBV19
j_gene: TRBJ2-6

CDR3aa: CASSPQGETQYF
v_gene: TRBV18
j_gene: TRBJ2-5